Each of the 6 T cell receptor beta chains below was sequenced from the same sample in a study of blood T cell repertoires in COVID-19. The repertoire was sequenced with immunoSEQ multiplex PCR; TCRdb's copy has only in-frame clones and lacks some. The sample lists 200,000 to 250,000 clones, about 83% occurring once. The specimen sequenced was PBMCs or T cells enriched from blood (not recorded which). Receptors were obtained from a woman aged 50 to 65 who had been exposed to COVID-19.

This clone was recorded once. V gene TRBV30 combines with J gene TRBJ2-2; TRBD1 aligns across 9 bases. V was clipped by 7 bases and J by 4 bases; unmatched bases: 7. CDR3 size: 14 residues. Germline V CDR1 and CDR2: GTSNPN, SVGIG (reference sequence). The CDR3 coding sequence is TGTGCCTCTCCGGGACAGGGTACCACCGGGGAGCTGTTTTTT. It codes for CASPGQGTTGELFF.

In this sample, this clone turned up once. The CDR3 DNA reads TGTGCCAGCAGCCGACGGCAGGGCTACAATGAGCAGTTCTTC. This sequence encodes CASSRRQGYNEQFF. The chain combines TRBV3-1 (or the pseudogene TRBV3-2) with TRBJ2-1, with a possible D match to TRBD1 (5 bases). The CDR3 extends over 14 amino acids. V lost 4 bases and J 3 bases, leaving 10 bases between the germline ends. Germline-derived CDR1 and CDR2 are LGHDT and YNNKEL (reference sequence).

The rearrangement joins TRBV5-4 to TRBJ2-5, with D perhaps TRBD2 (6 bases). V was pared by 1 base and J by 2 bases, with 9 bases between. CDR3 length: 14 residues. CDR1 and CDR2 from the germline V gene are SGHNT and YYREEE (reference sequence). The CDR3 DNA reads TGTGCCAGCAGCTTGTCCGGAGGGCAAGAGACCCAGTACTTC. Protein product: CASSLSGGQETQYF.

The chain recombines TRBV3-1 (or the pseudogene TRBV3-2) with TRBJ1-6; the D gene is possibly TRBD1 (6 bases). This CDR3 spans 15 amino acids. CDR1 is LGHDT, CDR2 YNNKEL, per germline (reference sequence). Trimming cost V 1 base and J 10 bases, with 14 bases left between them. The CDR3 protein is CASSQVGGARSPLHF. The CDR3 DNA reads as TGTGCCAGCAGCCAAGTAGGGGGTGCGCGGTCACCCCTCCACTTT.

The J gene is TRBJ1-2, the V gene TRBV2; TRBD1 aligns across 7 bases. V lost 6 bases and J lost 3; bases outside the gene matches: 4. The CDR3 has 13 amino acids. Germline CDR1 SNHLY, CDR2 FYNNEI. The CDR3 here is CASSGDSYYGYTF. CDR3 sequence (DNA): TGTGCCAGCAGCGGGGACAGCTACTATGGCTACACCTTC.

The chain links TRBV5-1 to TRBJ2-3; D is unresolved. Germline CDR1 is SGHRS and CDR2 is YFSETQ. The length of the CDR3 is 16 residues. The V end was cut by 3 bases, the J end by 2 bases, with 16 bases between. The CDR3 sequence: CASSSALQQFTDTQYF. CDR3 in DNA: TGCGCCAGCAGCTCTGCATTGCAACAGTTCACAGATACGCAGTATTTT.